The clone carrying this T cell receptor beta chain has just a few counts. The antigen remains unidentified. Amplification yielded TCR beta CDR3 regions, with RNA transcripts as the source. The HTBI primer set was used in a first-round RT-PCR of the TCR CDR3. Using its own MiXCR run on the multiplex PCR reads, TCRdb lists one record per CDR3 protein. The sample carries around 700,000 distinct CDR3 sequences, around 20% recorded once. Exclusion of patients followed from uncontrolled infection, other autoimmune disease, pregnancy or lactation. Orbital computed tomography and thyroid ultrasound, together with serum TRAb and thyroxine and clinical symptoms, were used for diagnoses. A 10 ml volume of fresh peripheral blood provided the PBMCs. Germline V gene lookup returns CDR1 LNHNV and CDR2 YYDKDF (reference sequence). Trimming took 1 base from V and 7 from J, leaving 20 bases between them. The CDR3 is 18 residues long.

This sample stems from a study of T cells in Graves' hyperthyroidism and ophthalmopathy. Whole-study results and caveats: Stable hyperthyroidism was separated from ophthalmopathy by a model based on 13 V-J features.

This receptor was identified in a woman aged 50 to 65 with Graves' hyperthyroidism that later progressed to Graves' ophthalmopathy. Sequencing was done on a sample of blood. The chain links TRBV15 to TRBJ1-6; D possibly corresponds to TRBD1 (6 bases). In nucleotides, the CDR3 is TGTGCCACCAGCAGAGCGTCAGGGGCAGATCTTAGGAATTCACCCCTCCACTTT. It translates to CATSRASGADLRNSPLHF.